This T cell receptor beta chain was recovered during a study of blood T cells in healthy people across ages. Whole-study findings and limits: Among long-lived donors, naive CD4+ cells were more numerous and diversity higher than in aged donors.

Germline CDR1 reads SGHDT; CDR2 reads YYEEEE. This CDR3 region has 16 residues. V lost 5 bases to trimming and J lost 1 base; unmatched junction nucleotides: 7. Primed by a sample-barcoded 5' primer and a J-beta primer mix, a second PCR proceeded for 7 to 11 cycles. Researchers report that a template-switch adaptor with 12 random nucleotides tagged each cDNA molecule. TCRdb re-analysed the 5' RACE reads in MiXCR, keeping a single row per CDR3 protein. The sample has about 780,000 distinct CDR3 sequences, 25% to 30% seen once; the top ten hold around 2.9%. The table lists this clonotype with a few counts. Its antigen is not known. These sequences were also reported in another study, on T cells of mothers and their children. That publication notes: Researchers put all of the extracted RNA into cDNA synthesis, using approximately 1.5 ug per 15 ul. With the M1S primer of the second PCR, sample barcodes and 2-4 random nucleotides were added.

The chain is built from TRBV5-6 and TRBJ2-5; 11 bases agree with TRBD1. Sequencing was performed on blood. The receptor comes from a boy between 5 and 17 years old in good health. DNA of the CDR3: TGTGCCAGCAGTCGCCCCGGGACAGGGGGCCAAGAGACCCAGTACTTC. Encoded protein: CASSRPGTGGQETQYF.